This T cell receptor beta chain was retrieved from a study of T cells after yellow fever vaccination. Background on the study: Preparation used SMART-Seq v4 Ultra Low Input for the low-cell-number fractions. The study's findings and limits: At 95% to 97% for CD4 and approximately 89% for CD8, most primary-vaccination clones showed up again after the booster. Contaminating bulk clonotypes could be abundant in FACS-sorted repertoires.

This clonotype was counted only a few times. Its target is not known. The CDR3 covers 16 residues. Trimming cost V 6 bases and J 1 base, with 18 bases left between them. Production of TCR cDNA was by 5'RACE template switching, which also added a universal primer site and UMIs. TCRdb processed the 5' RACE reads anew with MiXCR; each CDR3 protein has one entry. The sample records hundreds of thousands of distinct CDR3 sequences, about 6.2% being singletons. V gene TRBV12-3 or TRBV12-4 combines with J gene TRBJ1-1; D call uncertain. Sequenced material: PBMCs, taken 5 days after the yellow fever booster vaccination. The sequence derives from a man aged 30 to 45 who received the YFV17D yellow fever vaccine. This CDR3 reads CASSEVGGLANTEAFF. The DNA of the CDR3 is TGTGCCAGCAGCGAAGTTGGCGGACTAGCGAACACTGAAGCTTTCTTT.